The subject of this entry is one TCR beta chain. Distinct nucleotide sequences in the sample also encode this CDR3. Per germline, CDR1 KGHSH and CDR2 LQKENI. The CDR3 totals 13 residues. V was pared by 3 bases and J by 5 bases, with 10 bases between. Generated by immunoSEQ multiplex PCR, the TCRdb table keeps only in-frame clones and is missing some. The table records 250,000 to 350,000 clones, roughly four fifths of them present only once. This entry belongs to a study of blood T cell repertoires in COVID-19. Specimen: peripheral blood. This sequence joins TRBV18 and TRBJ2-5, with D possibly TRBD1 on 5 matching bases. This sequence originates from a person between 65 and 79 years old with COVID-19, enrolled during active disease. The CDR3 DNA sequence: TGTGCCAGCTCACCCCAGGGTCTGGAGACCCAGTACTTC. As protein: CASSPQGLETQYF.